The 4 T cell receptor beta chains presented below share a single source sample, sequenced in a study of blood T cell repertoires in COVID-19. TCRdb's copy holds only in-frame clones and misses some; the assay was immunoSEQ multiplex PCR. The sample comprises under 250,000 clones, 70% to 90% of which are singletons, and about 7.3% rests with the top ten. The sample was peripheral blood. Every receptor here comes from a woman aged 45-59 years with active or convalescent COVID-19.

The chain has TRBV30 and TRBJ1-6, with D uncertain. V lost 7 bases, J lost 12 bases, and 22 bases lay in between. This CDR3 comprises 14 residues. CDR1 GTSNPN and CDR2 SVGIG come from the germline V gene (reference sequence). The CDR3 spells CASRPAGRVGPLHF. CDR3 sequence (DNA): TGTGCCTCCCGCCCGGCTGGCCGGGTAGGACCCCTCCACTTT.

The rearrangement joins TRBV19 to TRBJ2-5; D not certain. This CDR3 has 13 residues. The germline gives CDR1 LNHDA, CDR2 SQIVND (reference sequence). V was pared by 3 bases and J by 1 base, with 6 bases between. The CDR3, as DNA: TGTGCCAGTAGTATCCTAGGCCAAGAGACCCAGTACTTC. Its translation is CASSILGQETQYF.

This chain connects TRBV28 to TRBJ1-6; TRBD1 matches at 9 bases. After removal of 7 bases from V and 7 bases from J, the junction contained 8 bases not matched to a gene. The length of the CDR3 is 15 residues. The germline V gene has CDR1 MDHEN and CDR2 SYDVKM. In DNA form, the CDR3 reads TGTGCCAGCACCCCTAGGGACAGGGTAAATTCACCCCTCCACTTT. Its translation: CASTPRDRVNSPLHF.

This clone was seen only once. The chain has TRBV5-1 and TRBJ2-5; D possibly corresponds to TRBD1 (6 bases). The CDR3 loop spans 19 amino acids. Trimming removed 0 bases at V and 1 base at J, with 22 bases between. CDR1 and CDR2 from the germline V gene are SGHRS and YFSETQ. DNA for the CDR3: TGCGCCAGCAGCTTGGATTCATCCGGACACAGGGACCCCCAAGAGACCCAGTACTTC. This encodes CASSLDSSGHRDPQETQYF.